These 28 T cell receptor beta chains were sequenced from one sample in a study of T cell responses to AZD1222 COVID-19 vaccine. TCRdb's table, derived via immunoSEQ multiplex PCR, lists solely in-frame clones and lacks some. The table includes more than 80,000 clones, roughly nine tenths detected once. The specimen comprised peripheral blood, sampled 28 days after the second AZD1222 dose. These receptor sequences come from an adult who received the AZD1222 COVID-19 vaccine.

This rearrangement joins TRBV6-2 or TRBV6-3 to TRBJ1-1; 8 bases are shared with TRBD1. This CDR3 is built from 14 residues. Trimming took 0 bases from V and 4 from J; bases not matched to a gene: 1. CDR1 is MNHEY, CDR2 SVGEGT, per germline. CDR3 in amino acids: CASSYSTGVTEAFF. In DNA form, the CDR3 reads TGTGCCAGCAGTTACTCGACAGGGGTCACTGAAGCTTTCTTT.

The chain recombines TRBV7-3 with TRBJ2-2, with D unclear. The germline CDR1 and CDR2 sequences are SGHTA and FQGTGA. Trimming removed 4 bases from V and 2 bases from J, with 11 bases in between. The CDR3 length is 15 residues. The CDR3 DNA reads as TGTGCCAGCAGCTCGGACCGCCCTAACACCGGGGAGCTGTTTTTT. Translating gives CASSSDRPNTGELFF.

V gene TRBV9 combines with J gene TRBJ1-2, with 7 bases identical to TRBD1. In germline, CDR1 is SGDLS, CDR2 YYNGEE. CDR3 length: 15 residues. Germline trimming cut 0 bases from V and 8 bases from J; bases unmatched to any gene: 10. The CDR3: CASSVADTGAAGYTF. CDR3 in DNA: TGTGCCAGCAGCGTAGCCGACACAGGGGCGGCGGGCTACACCTTC.

The rearrangement joins TRBV28 to TRBJ2-2; D gene unclear. The CDR3 sequence is 14 residues long. V was trimmed by 8 bases and J by 0 bases, leaving 10 bases between them. CDR1 is MDHEN and CDR2 is SYDVKM in the germline V gene. In DNA, the CDR3 is TGTGCCAGCGAAGGGTTTCCGAACACCGGGGAGCTGTTTTTT. The encoded protein is CASEGFPNTGELFF.

The V gene is TRBV4-1, the J gene TRBJ1-2, with TRBD1 matching 9 bases. J was trimmed by 3 bases and V by 5 bases; bases with no gene match: 4. Germline V gene sequence: CDR1 MGHRA, CDR2 YSYEKL. CDR3 length: 14 residues. The CDR3 region is CASSSRQGDYGYTF. CDR3 coding DNA: TGCGCCAGCAGCTCAAGACAGGGGGACTATGGCTACACCTTC.

This chain connects TRBV19 to TRBJ1-3, with 8 bases that match TRBD1. Germline-derived CDR1 and CDR2 are LNHDA and SQIVND (reference sequence). Losses at the gene ends were 3 bases for V and 1 base for J; bases not matched to a gene: 5. The CDR3 extends over 16 amino acids. The CDR3 DNA follows: TGTGCCAGTAGTATCGGGACAGGTGATTCTGGAAACACCATATATTTT. This sequence encodes CASSIGTGDSGNTIYF.

The genes are TRBV29-1 and TRBJ2-3, with TRBD2 as a possible D gene (6 bases). Germline V lookup: CDR1 SQVTM, CDR2 ANQGSEA. The CDR3 is made up of 14 amino acids. Trimming pared 5 bases from V and 4 bases from J, leaving 16 bases between. CDR3 nucleotides: TGCAGCGTTAAGGACCCTCCGGGGGCAGATACGCAGTATTTT. It yields the protein CSVKDPPGADTQYF.

The CDR3 coding sequence is TGTGCCAGCAGCTTAGGTAGCGGGGGCCCGAACACCGGGGAGCTGTTTTTT. It yields the protein CASSLGSGGPNTGELFF. The rearrangement uses TRBV7-9 and TRBJ2-2; 9 nucleotides match TRBD2. CDR3 length: 17 amino acids. With 1 base clipped from V and 0 bases from J, the junction kept 3 bases outside the gene matches. Germline V gene lookup returns CDR1 SEHNR and CDR2 FQNEAQ (reference sequence).

Within the sample, this clone is medium-sized (0.01 to 0.1%). CDR3 sequence reads: CASRVSDRENEKLFF. CDR3 DNA: TGTGCCAGCAGGGTGTCGGACAGGGAGAATGAAAAACTGTTTTTT. V usage is TRBV27 and J usage is TRBJ1-4, with TRBD1 matching over 8 bases. The length of the CDR3 is 15 residues. The V segment lost 6 bases and the J segment 5 bases; nucleotides outside the gene matches: 8. CDR1 and CDR2 (germline): MNHEY, SMNVEV (reference sequence).

The chain joins TRBV24-1 to TRBJ2-1; TRBD2 matches at 7 bases. After removal of 6 bases from V and 9 bases from J, the junction contained 28 bases not matched to a gene. CDR3 size: 20 residues. Germline lookup yields CDR1 KGHDR and CDR2 SFDVKD. Here the CDR3 reads CATSQPTGWSEAGETGEQFF. The CDR3 DNA is TGTGCCACCAGTCAGCCCACTGGTTGGTCAGAGGCGGGGGAGACGGGTGAGCAGTTCTTC.

The J gene is TRBJ2-1, the V gene TRBV12-3 or TRBV12-4; D assignment may be TRBD1 or TRBD2 (6 bases each). Trimming removed 7 bases at V and 9 bases at J, with 16 bases between. The CDR3 extends over 13 amino acids. The CDR3 DNA follows: TGTGCCAGCAACTTGGGGGGCTGGGGTGAGCAGTTCTTC. Its protein is CASNLGGWGEQFF.

V and J are TRBV30 and TRBJ1-1; no clear D. CDR1 GTSNPN and CDR2 SVGIG come from the germline V gene (reference sequence). The CDR3 extends over 13 amino acids. V gave up 1 base and J gave up 7 bases, with 13 bases separating them. The CDR3 here is CAWSAPWAHEAFF. CDR3 nucleotide sequence: TGTGCCTGGAGTGCCCCCTGGGCCCATGAAGCTTTCTTT.

This chain joins TRBV6-2 or TRBV6-3 and TRBJ2-1, with D unresolved. Trimming removed 3 bases from V and 6 bases from J, with 12 bases in between. The CDR3 has 14 amino acids. Germline V gene lookup returns CDR1 MNHEY and CDR2 SVGEGT. CDR3 sequence (DNA): TGTGCCAGCAGTTATGGGGAAATGGGCAATGAGCAGTTCTTC. Its translation is CASSYGEMGNEQFF.

V is TRBV14 and J is TRBJ2-7, with no clear D. The CDR3 spans 14 residues. Germline V gene lookup returns CDR1 SGHDN and CDR2 FVKESK. Trimming stripped 1 base from V and 1 base from J, with 8 bases between. CDR3 DNA: TGTGCCAGCAGCCAAGGGTATGTTTCCTACGAGCAGTACTTC. Its translation is CASSQGYVSYEQYF.

This chain links TRBV6-2 or TRBV6-3 with TRBJ2-5, with 7 bases matching TRBD1. The CDR3 totals 14 residues. Germline-derived CDR1 and CDR2 are MNHEY and SVGEGT. J lost 3 bases, V lost 5 bases, and 6 bases had no gene match. The CDR3 sequence: CASSRSGQKETQYF. Here the CDR3 DNA reads TGTGCCAGCAGTCGCTCGGGACAGAAAGAGACCCAGTACTTC.

This chain uses TRBV19 with TRBJ2-3; 7 nucleotides agree with TRBD2. Germline CDR1 is LNHDA and CDR2 is SQIVND (reference sequence). The CDR3 contains 16 residues. Trimming at V came to 4 bases and at J to 1 base, leaving 8 bases not matched to a gene. CDR3 amino acids: CASSKTPSGGTDTQYF. The CDR3 nucleotides are TGTGCCAGTAGTAAAACCCCCAGCGGGGGCACAGATACGCAGTATTTT. Full variable domain (missing parts from reference TRBV19 and TRBJ2-3): DGGITQSPKYLFRKEGQNVTLSCEQNLNHDAMYWYRQDPGQGLRLIYYSQIVNDFQKGDIAEGYSVSREKKESFPLTVTSAQKNPTAFYLCASSKTPSGGTDTQYFGPGTRLTVL.

The rearrangement links TRBV28 to TRBJ1-6, with 8 bases fitting TRBD1. V lost 5 bases to trimming and J lost 3 bases; unmatched junction nucleotides: 3. CDR3 length: 15 residues. From germline, CDR1 is MDHEN and CDR2 SYDVKM. The CDR3 coding sequence is TGTGCCAGCAGTCGAACAGGGGGCTATAATTCACCCCTCCACTTT. Translation gives CASSRTGGYNSPLHF.

V gene TRBV6-6 combines with J gene TRBJ2-1; D remains ambiguous. The CDR3 loop spans 14 amino acids. Germline V gene data show CDR1 as MNHNY and CDR2 as SVGAGI (reference sequence). Trimming cost V 5 bases and J 5 bases, with 13 bases left between them. The CDR3 loop is CASSGDRIHNEQFF. The DNA for the CDR3 is TGTGCCAGCAGTGGTGACCGGATCCACAATGAGCAGTTCTTC.

The chain employs TRBV28 and TRBJ1-2; TRBD1 matches 7 bases. In germline, CDR1 is MDHEN, CDR2 SYDVKM. This CDR3 is 16 amino acids long. V gave up 6 bases and J gave up 0 bases; unmatched junction bases: 10. The CDR3 DNA reads as TGTGCCAGCAGCACCGGAGGGACAGAAGCTAACTATGGCTACACCTTC. Encoded protein: CASSTGGTEANYGYTF.

The chain is built from TRBV11-3 and TRBJ2-1; D tentatively fits TRBD1 or TRBD2 (6 bases each). This CDR3 spans 16 amino acids. With 5 bases removed from V and 1 base from J, the gap between germline ends came to 15 bases. CDR1 and CDR2 from the germline V gene are SGHNT and YENEEA. CDR3 loop: CASSLRGGRSYNEQFF. CDR3 DNA sequence: TGTGCCAGCAGCCTAAGAGGGGGGCGATCCTACAATGAGCAGTTCTTC.

This chain links TRBV19 with TRBJ1-3; D remains unclear. V lost 2 bases and J lost 0, with 11 bases in between. This CDR3 has 16 residues. Germline V CDR1 and CDR2: LNHDA, SQIVND (reference sequence). CDR3 nucleotide sequence: TGTGCCAGTAGTATAAATGCTTGGAACTCTGGAAACACCATATATTTT. It is translated as CASSINAWNSGNTIYF.

The chain uses TRBV30 and TRBJ2-7; 7 bases map to TRBD1. The ends lost 3 bases at V and 3 bases at J; junction bases unmatched: 8. The CDR3 consists of 14 residues. Germline V lookup: CDR1 GTSNPN, CDR2 SVGIG (reference sequence). The CDR3 DNA follows: TGTGCCTGGAGGGACCAGGGGGTCGGCTACGAGCAGTACTTC. As protein: CAWRDQGVGYEQYF.

V is TRBV19 and J is TRBJ1-6, with D uncertain. With 5 bases removed from V and 0 bases from J, the gap between germline ends came to 14 bases. Germline CDR1 is LNHDA and CDR2 is SQIVND (reference sequence). The CDR3 length is 17 residues. The CDR3 nucleotides read TGTGCCAGTAGTGCTACGACGGGGAGCTCCTATAATTCACCCCTCCACTTT. It yields the protein CASSATTGSSYNSPLHF.

The chain links TRBV7-9 to TRBJ2-7; D is ambiguous. V lost 5 bases to trimming and J lost 1 base, with 12 bases between them. Looked up from germline, CDR1 is SEHNR and CDR2 is FQNEAQ (reference sequence). The CDR3 has 14 amino acids. The CDR3: CASSPDLRSYEQYF. The CDR3 DNA sequence: TGTGCCAGCAGCCCCGACCTCCGATCCTACGAGCAGTACTTC.

This clone was counted only a few times. This chain uses TRBV7-9 with TRBJ2-7, with 8 bases matching TRBD1. CDR3 size: 14 residues. Per the germline V gene, CDR1 is SEHNR and CDR2 is FQNEAQ (reference sequence). Trimming cost V 5 bases and J 3 bases; bases outside gene matches: 6. CDR3 in DNA: TGTGCCAGCAGCCCTGACAGGGGCCTCTACGAGCAGTACTTC. It codes for CASSPDRGLYEQYF. The complete variable domain, with remaining parts taken from reference TRBV7-9 and TRBJ2-7, reads DTGVSQNPRHKITKRGQNVTFRCDPISEHNRLYWYRQTLGQGPEFLTYFQNEAQLEKSRLLSDRFSAERPKGSFSTLEIQRTEQGDSAMYLCASSPDRGLYEQYFGPGTRLTVT.

This clone was seen just once. The V gene is TRBV5-1, the J gene TRBJ1-1; tentatively, D is TRBD1 (6 bases). Germline CDR1 SGHRS, CDR2 YFSETQ. This CDR3 comprises 14 residues. Trimming left V 7 bases short and J 5 bases short, with 18 bases between. CDR3 amino acids: CASRTQGAQTEAFF. The CDR3 region has the DNA TGCGCCAGCCGGACACAGGGAGCACAGACTGAAGCTTTCTTT.

This rearrangement joins TRBV29-1 to TRBJ2-1, with D hard to call. Between the trimmed V and J ends, which lost 3 bases and 9 bases, there was a span of 9 bases. The CDR3 runs to 11 residues. CDR1 is SQVTM, CDR2 ANQGSEA, per germline. CDR3 residues: CSVEFVSEQFF. CDR3 bases: TGCAGCGTTGAGTTCGTCAGTGAGCAGTTCTTC.

This clone was counted between two and nine times. This rearrangement joins TRBV28 to TRBJ2-7; TRBD1 is a possible D gene (6 bases). The V and J ends lost 3 bases and 3 bases respectively, with 9 bases between them. This CDR3 comprises 13 residues. From germline, CDR1 is MDHEN and CDR2 SYDVKM. The CDR3 here is CASSFDRFYEQYF. The CDR3 DNA is TGTGCCAGCAGTTTTGACAGGTTCTACGAGCAGTACTTC. Drawing the rest from reference TRBV28 and TRBJ2-7, the complete variable domain is DVKVTQSSRYLVKRTGEKVFLECVQDMDHENMFWYRQDPGLGLRLIYFSYDVKMKEKGDIPEGYSVSREKKERFSLILESASTNQTSMYLCASSFDRFYEQYFGPGTRLTVT.